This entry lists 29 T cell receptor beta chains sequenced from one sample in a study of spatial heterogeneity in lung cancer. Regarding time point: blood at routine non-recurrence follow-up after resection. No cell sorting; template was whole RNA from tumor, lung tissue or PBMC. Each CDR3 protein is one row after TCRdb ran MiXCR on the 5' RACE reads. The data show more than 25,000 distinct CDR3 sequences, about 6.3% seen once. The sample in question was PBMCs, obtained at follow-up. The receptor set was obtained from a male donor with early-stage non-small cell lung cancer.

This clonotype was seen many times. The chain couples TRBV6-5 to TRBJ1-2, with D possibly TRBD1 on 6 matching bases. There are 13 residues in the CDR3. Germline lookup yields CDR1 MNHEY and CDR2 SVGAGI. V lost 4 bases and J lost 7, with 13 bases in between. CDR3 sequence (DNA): TGTGCCAGCAGTTCCCGTATGGGGGCTGGCTACACCTTC. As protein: CASSSRMGAGYTF.

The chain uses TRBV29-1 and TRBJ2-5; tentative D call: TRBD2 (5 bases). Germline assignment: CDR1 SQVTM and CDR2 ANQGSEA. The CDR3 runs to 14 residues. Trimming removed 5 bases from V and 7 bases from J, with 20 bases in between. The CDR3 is CSVRRGLLDGTQYF. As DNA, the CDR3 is TGCAGCGTTAGGAGAGGACTTCTTGATGGGACCCAGTACTTC.

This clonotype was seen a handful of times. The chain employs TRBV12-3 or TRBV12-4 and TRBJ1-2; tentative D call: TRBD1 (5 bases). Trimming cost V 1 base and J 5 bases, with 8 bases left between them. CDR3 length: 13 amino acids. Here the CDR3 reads CASSLVGEYGYTF. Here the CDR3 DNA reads TGTGCCAGCAGTTTAGTAGGGGAGTATGGCTACACCTTC.

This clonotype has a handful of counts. The CDR3 bases are TGTGCCAGCAACCCCGCCGGGACTCAAGGGGTCCACGAGCAGTACTTC. Translated: CASNPAGTQGVHEQYF. The chain recombines TRBV6-2 or TRBV6-3 with TRBJ2-7, with TRBD2 as a possible D gene (6 bases). From germline, CDR1 is MNHEY and CDR2 SVGEGT. The CDR3 loop spans 16 amino acids. With 7 bases removed from V and 5 bases from J, the gap between germline ends came to 24 bases.

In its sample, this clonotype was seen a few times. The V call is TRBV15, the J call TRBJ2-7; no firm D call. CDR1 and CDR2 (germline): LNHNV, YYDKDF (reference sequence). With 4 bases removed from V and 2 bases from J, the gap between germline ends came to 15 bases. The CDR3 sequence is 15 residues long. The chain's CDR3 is CATSNFGQVPYEQYV. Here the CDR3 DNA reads TGTGCCACCAGCAATTTCGGCCAGGTCCCCTACGAGCAGTACGTC.

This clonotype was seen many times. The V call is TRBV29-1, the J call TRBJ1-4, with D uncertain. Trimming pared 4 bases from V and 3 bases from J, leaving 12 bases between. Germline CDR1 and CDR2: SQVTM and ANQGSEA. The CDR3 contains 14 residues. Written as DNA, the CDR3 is TGCAGCGTTGCCCCATTGCCTTCTAATGAAAAACTGTTTTTT. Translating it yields CSVAPLPSNEKLFF.

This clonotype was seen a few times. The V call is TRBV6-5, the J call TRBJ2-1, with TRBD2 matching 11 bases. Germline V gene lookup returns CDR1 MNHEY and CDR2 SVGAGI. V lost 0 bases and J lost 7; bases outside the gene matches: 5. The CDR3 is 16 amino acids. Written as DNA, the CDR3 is TGTGCCAGCAGTTACTCGACTAGCGGGGAGGTAAATGAGCAGTTCTTC. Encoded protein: CASSYSTSGEVNEQFF.

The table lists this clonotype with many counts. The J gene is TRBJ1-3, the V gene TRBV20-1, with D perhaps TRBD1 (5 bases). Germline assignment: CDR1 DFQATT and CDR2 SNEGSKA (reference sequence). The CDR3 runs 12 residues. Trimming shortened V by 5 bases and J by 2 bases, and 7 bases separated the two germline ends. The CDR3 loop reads CSASGPGNTIYF. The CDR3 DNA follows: TGCAGTGCTTCAGGGCCTGGAAACACCATATATTTT.

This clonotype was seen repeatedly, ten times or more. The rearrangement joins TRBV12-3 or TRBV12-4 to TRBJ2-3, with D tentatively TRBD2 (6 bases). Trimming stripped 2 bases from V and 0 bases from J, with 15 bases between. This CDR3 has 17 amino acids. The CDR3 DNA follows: TGTGCCAGCAGTTTAAAGTCGGGGCGGGAAAGCACAGATACGCAGTATTTT. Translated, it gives CASSLKSGRESTDTQYF.

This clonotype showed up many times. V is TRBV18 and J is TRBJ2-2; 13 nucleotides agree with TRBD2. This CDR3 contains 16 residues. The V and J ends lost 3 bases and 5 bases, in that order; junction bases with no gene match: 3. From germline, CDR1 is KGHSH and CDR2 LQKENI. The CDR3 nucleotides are TGTGCCAGCTCACCTATGGGACTAGCGGGAACCGGGGAGCTGTTTTTT. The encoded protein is CASSPMGLAGTGELFF.

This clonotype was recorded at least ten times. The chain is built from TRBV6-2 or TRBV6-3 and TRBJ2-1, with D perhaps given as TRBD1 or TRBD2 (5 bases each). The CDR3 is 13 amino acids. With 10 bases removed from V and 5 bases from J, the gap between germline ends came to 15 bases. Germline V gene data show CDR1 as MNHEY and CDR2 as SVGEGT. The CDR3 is CATGGGTDNEQFF. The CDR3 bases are TGTGCCACCGGTGGGGGTACCGACAATGAGCAGTTCTTC.

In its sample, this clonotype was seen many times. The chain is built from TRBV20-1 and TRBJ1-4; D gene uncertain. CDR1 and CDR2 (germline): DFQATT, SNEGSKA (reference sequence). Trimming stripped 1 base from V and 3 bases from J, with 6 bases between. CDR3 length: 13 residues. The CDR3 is CSARAGPNEKLFF. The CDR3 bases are TGCAGTGCTAGAGCTGGACCTAATGAAAAACTGTTTTTT.

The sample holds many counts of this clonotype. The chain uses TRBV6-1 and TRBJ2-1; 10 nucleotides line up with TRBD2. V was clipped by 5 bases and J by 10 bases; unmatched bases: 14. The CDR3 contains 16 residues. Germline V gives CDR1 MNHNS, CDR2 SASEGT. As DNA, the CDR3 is TGTGCCAGCAGTCCGCGGACTAGCGGCCGGATGGGGGAGCAGTTCTTC. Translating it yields CASSPRTSGRMGEQFF.

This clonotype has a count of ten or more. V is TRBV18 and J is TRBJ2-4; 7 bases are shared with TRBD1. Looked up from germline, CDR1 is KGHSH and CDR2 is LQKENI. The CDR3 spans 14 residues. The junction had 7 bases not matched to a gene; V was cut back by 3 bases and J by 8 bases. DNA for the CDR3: TGTGCCAGCTCACCCCCCGGGCAGGGGGACATTCAGTACTTC. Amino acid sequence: CASSPPGQGDIQYF.

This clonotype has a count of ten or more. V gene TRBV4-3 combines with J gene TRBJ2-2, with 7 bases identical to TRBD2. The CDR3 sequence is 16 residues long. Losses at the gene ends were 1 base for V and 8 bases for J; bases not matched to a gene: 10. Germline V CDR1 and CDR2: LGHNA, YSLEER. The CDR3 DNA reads TGCGCCAGCAGCCAAGTATTAGCGGGTCTTCCAGGGGAGCTGTTTTTT. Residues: CASSQVLAGLPGELFF.

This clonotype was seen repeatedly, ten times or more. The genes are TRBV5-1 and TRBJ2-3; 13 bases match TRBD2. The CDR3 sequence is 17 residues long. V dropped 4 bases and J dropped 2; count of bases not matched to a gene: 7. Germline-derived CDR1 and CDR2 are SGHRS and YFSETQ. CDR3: CASSLPGTSGVTDTQYF. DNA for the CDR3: TGCGCCAGCAGCCTTCCCGGGACTAGCGGGGTCACAGATACGCAGTATTTT.

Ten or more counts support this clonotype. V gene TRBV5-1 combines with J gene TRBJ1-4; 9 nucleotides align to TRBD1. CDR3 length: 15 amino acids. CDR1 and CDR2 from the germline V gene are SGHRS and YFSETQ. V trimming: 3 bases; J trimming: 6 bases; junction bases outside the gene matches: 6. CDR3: CASSSLTGGDEKLFF. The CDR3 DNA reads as TGCGCCAGCAGCTCTTTGACAGGGGGTGATGAAAAACTGTTTTTT.

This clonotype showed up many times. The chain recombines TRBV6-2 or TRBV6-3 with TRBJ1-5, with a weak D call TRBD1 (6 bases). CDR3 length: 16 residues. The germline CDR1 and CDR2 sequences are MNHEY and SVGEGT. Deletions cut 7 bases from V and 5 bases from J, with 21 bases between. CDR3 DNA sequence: TGTGCCAGCACTCACCGGTGGGACACGGTTCATCAGCCCCAGCATTTT. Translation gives CASTHRWDTVHQPQHF.

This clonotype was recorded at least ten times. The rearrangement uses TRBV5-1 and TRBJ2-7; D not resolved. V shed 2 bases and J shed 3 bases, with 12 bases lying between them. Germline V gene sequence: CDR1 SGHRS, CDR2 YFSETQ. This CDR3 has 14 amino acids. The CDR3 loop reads CASSLVGGVYEQYF. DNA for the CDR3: TGCGCCAGCAGCTTAGTTGGCGGAGTCTACGAGCAGTACTTC.

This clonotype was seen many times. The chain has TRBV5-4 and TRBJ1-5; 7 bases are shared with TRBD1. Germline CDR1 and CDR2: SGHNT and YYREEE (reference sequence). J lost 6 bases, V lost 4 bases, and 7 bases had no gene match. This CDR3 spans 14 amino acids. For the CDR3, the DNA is TGTGCCAGCAGCCGACAGGGAGGCCGTCAGCCCCAGCATTTT. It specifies CASSRQGGRQPQHF.

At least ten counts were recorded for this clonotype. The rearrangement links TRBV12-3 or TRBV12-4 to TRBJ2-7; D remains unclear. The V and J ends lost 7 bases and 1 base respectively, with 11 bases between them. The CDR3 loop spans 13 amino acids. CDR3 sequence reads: CASTTRMSYEQYF. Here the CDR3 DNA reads TGTGCCAGCACCACTCGCATGTCCTACGAGCAGTACTTC.

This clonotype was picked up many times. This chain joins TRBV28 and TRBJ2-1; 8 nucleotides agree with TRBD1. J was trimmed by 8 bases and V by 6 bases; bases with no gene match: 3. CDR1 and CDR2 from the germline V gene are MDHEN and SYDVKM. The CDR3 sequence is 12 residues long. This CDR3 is CASRSGGHEQFF. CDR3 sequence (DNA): TGTGCCAGCAGATCAGGGGGCCATGAGCAGTTCTTC.

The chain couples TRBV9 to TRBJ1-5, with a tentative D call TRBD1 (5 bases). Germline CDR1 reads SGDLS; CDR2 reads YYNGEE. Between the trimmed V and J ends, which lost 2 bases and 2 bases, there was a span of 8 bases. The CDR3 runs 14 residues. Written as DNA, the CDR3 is TGTGCCAGCAGCGTGGGGGGAGGCAATCAGCCCCAGCATTTT. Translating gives CASSVGGGNQPQHF. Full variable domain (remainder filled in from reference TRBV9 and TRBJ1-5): DSGVTQTPKHLITATGQRVTLRCSPRSGDLSVYWYQQSLDQGLQFLIQYYNGEERAKGNILERFSAQQFPDLHSELNLSSLELGDSALYFCASSVGGGNQPQHFGDGTRLSIL.

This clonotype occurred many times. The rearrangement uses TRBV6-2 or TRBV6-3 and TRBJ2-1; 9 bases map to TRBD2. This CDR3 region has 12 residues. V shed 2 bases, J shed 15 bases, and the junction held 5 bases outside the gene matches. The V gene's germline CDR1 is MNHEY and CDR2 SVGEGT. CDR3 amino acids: CASSYGLAGAFF. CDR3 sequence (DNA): TGTGCCAGCAGTTACGGGTTAGCGGGGGCGTTCTTC.

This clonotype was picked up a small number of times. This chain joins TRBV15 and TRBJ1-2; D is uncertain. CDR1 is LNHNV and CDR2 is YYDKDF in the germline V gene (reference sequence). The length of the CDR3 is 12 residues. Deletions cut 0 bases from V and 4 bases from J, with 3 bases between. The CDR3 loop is CATSRDRYGYTF. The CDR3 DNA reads TGTGCCACCAGCAGAGACCGCTATGGCTACACCTTC.

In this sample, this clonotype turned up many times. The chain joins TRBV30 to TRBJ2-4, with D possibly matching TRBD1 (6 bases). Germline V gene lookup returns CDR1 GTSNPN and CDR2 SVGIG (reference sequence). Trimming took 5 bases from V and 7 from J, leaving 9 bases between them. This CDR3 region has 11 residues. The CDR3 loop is CAWQGLNIQYF. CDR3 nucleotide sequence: TGTGCCTGGCAGGGGTTGAACATTCAGTACTTC. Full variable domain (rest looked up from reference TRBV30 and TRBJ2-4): SQTIHQWPATLVQPVGSPLSLECTVEGTSNPNLYWYRQAAGRGLQLLFYSVGIGQISSEVPQNLSASRPQDRQFILSSKKLLLSDSGFYLCAWQGLNIQYFGAGTRLSVL.

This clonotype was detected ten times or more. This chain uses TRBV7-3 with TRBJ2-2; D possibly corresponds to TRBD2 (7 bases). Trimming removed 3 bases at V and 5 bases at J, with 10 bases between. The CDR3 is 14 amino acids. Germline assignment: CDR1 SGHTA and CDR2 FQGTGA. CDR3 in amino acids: CASSFGGPTGELFF. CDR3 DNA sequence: TGTGCCAGCAGCTTCGGGGGGCCAACCGGGGAGCTGTTTTTT.

The CDR3 here is CSAGQGNSPLHF. For the CDR3, the DNA is TGCAGTGCGGGACAGGGAAATTCACCCCTCCACTTT. This chain uses TRBV20-1 with TRBJ1-6; 9 nucleotides line up with TRBD1. V shed 6 bases, J shed 7 bases, and the junction held 1 base outside the gene matches. Per germline, CDR1 DFQATT and CDR2 SNEGSKA (reference sequence). The CDR3 is made up of 12 amino acids.

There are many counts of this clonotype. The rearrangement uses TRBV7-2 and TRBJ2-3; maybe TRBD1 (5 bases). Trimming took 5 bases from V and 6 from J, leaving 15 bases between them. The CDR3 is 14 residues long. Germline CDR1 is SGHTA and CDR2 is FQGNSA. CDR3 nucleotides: TGTGCCAGCAGCCCTACAGGCGGCTGGGATACGCAGTATTTT. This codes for CASSPTGGWDTQYF.